The next 18 T cell receptor beta chains were all read from a single sample in a study of shared clonotypes between healthy human individuals. Only in-frame clones appear in the TCRdb table, and some are missing; sequencing was by immunoSEQ multiplex PCR. The sample includes about 1.4 million clones, roughly 95% of them seen just once. Sequencing was done on a sample of naive CD4+ T cells sorted from blood. Subset reported: CD45RA+ positively selected. These TCRs come from a man younger than 40 in good health.

V and J are TRBV6-5 and TRBJ2-5; 8 bases are shared with TRBD2. J lost 5 bases, V lost 0 bases, and 8 bases had no gene match. This CDR3 region has 16 residues. CDR1 is MNHEY, CDR2 SVGAGI, per germline. CDR3 bases: TGTGCCAGCAGTTACTCGCGGGGGGCTGAATGGGAGACCCAGTACTTC. Residues: CASSYSRGAEWETQYF.

This chain links TRBV29-1 with TRBJ1-4; 7 positions match TRBD1. CDR1 and CDR2 from the germline V gene are SQVTM and ANQGSEA. V trimming: 1 base; J trimming: 1 base; junction bases outside the gene matches: 3. The length of the CDR3 is 15 residues. CDR3 amino acids: CSVEARTGTNEKLFF. CDR3 DNA sequence: TGCAGCGTTGAAGCTCGGACAGGAACTAATGAAAAACTGTTTTTT.

The J gene is TRBJ2-3, the V gene TRBV5-4; D might be TRBD2 (5 bases). Germline CDR1 is SGHNT and CDR2 is YYREEE (reference sequence). The CDR3 is 14 residues long. Trimming removed 4 bases from V and 2 bases from J, with 11 bases in between. CDR3 coding DNA: TGTGCCAGCAGCCGACGGACTCCCACAGATACGCAGTATTTT. It translates to CASSRRTPTDTQYF.

This clone was found once. J is TRBJ2-2 and V is TRBV9; TRBD1 aligns across 7 bases. Germline lookup yields CDR1 SGDLS and CDR2 YYNGEE. V was pared by 3 bases and J by 3 bases, with 14 bases of the junction left unmatched. The CDR3 is made up of 18 amino acids. CDR3 coding DNA: TGTGCCAGCAGCGGAGGCCTTAGGACAGGTTTGCACACCGGGGAGCTGTTTTTT. It yields the protein CASSGGLRTGLHTGELFF.

Comments on this clone: Other DNA sequences of this sample code for an identical CDR3. The V gene is TRBV18, the J gene TRBJ2-7, with D possibly TRBD1 on 6 matching bases. CDR3 size: 13 residues. The germline V gene has CDR1 KGHSH and CDR2 LQKENI. The V gene lost 1 base and the J gene lost 3 bases, with 7 bases spanning the gap. The CDR3 spells CASSPLQGYEQYF. The CDR3 DNA follows: TGTGCCAGCTCACCACTACAGGGCTACGAGCAGTACTTC.

This chain uses TRBV5-6 with TRBJ1-2; D remains unclear. The germline V and J ends were trimmed by 5 bases and 4 bases, with 18 bases remaining between them. CDR1 and CDR2 (germline): SGHDT, YYEEEE. The CDR3 runs to 15 residues. The CDR3, as DNA: TGTGCCAGCAGTTTTGCGTCGGGAGGTTCCTATGGCTACACCTTC. Protein: CASSFASGGSYGYTF.

CDR3 DNA sequence: TGTGCCAGCAGCTTAGATGGGGGGCTCCAGACCGTATACAATGAGCAGTTCTTC. Its translation: CASSLDGGLQTVYNEQFF. The rearrangement links TRBV7-6 to TRBJ2-1; TRBD1 or TRBD2 may be the D gene (6 bases each). The ends were cut back, 1 base at V and 4 bases at J, with 20 bases in the middle. Germline CDR1 and CDR2: SGHVS and FNYEAQ. The CDR3 spans 18 residues.

This sequence joins TRBV9 and TRBJ2-3; D is unclear. The CDR3 runs 14 residues. Looked up from germline, CDR1 is SGDLS and CDR2 is YYNGEE. V gave up 4 bases and J gave up 3 bases, with 12 bases separating them. CDR3 in amino acids: CASSPAAMTDTQYF. The DNA for the CDR3 is TGTGCCAGCAGCCCCGCCGCCATGACAGATACGCAGTATTTT.

CDR3 sequence reads: CASTPGEGGGPTDTQYF. DNA of the CDR3: TGTGCCAGCACCCCCGGGGAGGGAGGAGGGCCCACAGATACGCAGTATTTT. The rearrangement links TRBV27 to TRBJ2-3, with 7 nucleotides matching TRBD2. The CDR3 is 17 residues long. In germline, CDR1 is MNHEY, CDR2 SMNVEV (reference sequence). The trim removed 7 bases at V and 2 bases at J, leaving 15 bases unmatched.

This chain joins TRBV4-3 and TRBJ2-1; TRBD2 might be the D (5 bases). Trimming removed 2 bases at V and 2 bases at J, with 16 bases between. Germline lookup yields CDR1 LGHNA and CDR2 YSLEER. The length of the CDR3 is 17 residues. Written as DNA, the CDR3 is TGCGCCAGCAGCCAACTACTCGGAGGAACTCCCTACAATGAGCAGTTCTTC. Protein product: CASSQLLGGTPYNEQFF.

Comment on this clone: The sample has other DNA sequences that encode this CDR3 too. J is TRBJ1-5 and V is TRBV6-5; TRBD1 is a possible D gene (5 bases). The CDR3 contains 13 residues. Between the trimmed V and J ends, which lost 2 bases and 5 bases, there was a span of 7 bases. Germline CDR1 is MNHEY and CDR2 is SVGAGI. DNA of the CDR3: TGTGCCAGCAGTTACGACAGATATCAGCCCCAGCATTTT. It encodes CASSYDRYQPQHF.

The table lists this clone with a few counts. The chain combines TRBV7-9 with TRBJ2-3; the D is unclear. Trimming pared 1 base from V and 2 bases from J, leaving 4 bases between. Germline loops: CDR1 SEHNR, CDR2 FQNEAQ (reference sequence). The CDR3 is 13 residues long. The CDR3 loop reads CASSLDATDTQYF. The CDR3 DNA sequence: TGTGCCAGCAGCTTAGACGCCACAGATACGCAGTATTTT. Together with reference TRBV7-9 and TRBJ2-3, the CDR3 gives the full variable domain: DTGVSQNPRHKITKRGQNVTFRCDPISEHNRLYWYRQTLGQGPEFLTYFQNEAQLEKSRLLSDRFSAERPKGSFSTLEIQRTEQGDSAMYLCASSLDATDTQYFGPGTRLTVL.

The chain has TRBV9 and TRBJ2-7, with D possibly TRBD2 on 5 matching bases. With 4 bases removed from V and 1 base from J, the gap between germline ends came to 18 bases. The CDR3 contains 16 residues. Germline values: CDR1 SGDLS, CDR2 YYNGEE. CDR3 amino acids: CASSSRPGLASYEQYF. CDR3 DNA: TGTGCCAGCAGCTCCCGCCCTGGGCTAGCTTCCTACGAGCAGTACTTC.

The chain combines TRBV2 with TRBJ1-2; no clear D gene. This CDR3 region has 11 residues. In germline, CDR1 is SNHLY, CDR2 FYNNEI. Trimming shortened V by 3 bases and J by 10 bases, and 9 bases separated the two germline ends. CDR3 sequence reads: CASSEVSVYTF. Here the CDR3 DNA reads TGTGCCAGCAGTGAGGTTTCAGTCTACACCTTC.

In this sample, this clone turned up once. The chain recombines TRBV2 with TRBJ1-5, with 7 bases identical to TRBD1. Germline V CDR1 and CDR2: SNHLY, FYNNEI. With V trimmed by 6 bases and J by 12 bases, 17 bases remained unmatched. The CDR3 consists of 15 residues. CDR3 in DNA: TGTGCCAGCAGCCCTGCTGAGGACAGGTTATATGACCAGCATTTT. Its protein is CASSPAEDRLYDQHF.

The chain joins TRBV2 to TRBJ2-1, with D unclear. From germline, CDR1 is SNHLY and CDR2 FYNNEI. The CDR3 extends over 12 amino acids. The V end was cut by 1 base, the J end by 8 bases, with 6 bases between. The CDR3 here is CASSEVRDEQFF. DNA for the CDR3: TGTGCCAGCAGTGAAGTCCGAGATGAGCAGTTCTTC.

The gene calls are TRBV25-1 and TRBJ2-7; no reliable D call. Germline V lookup: CDR1 MGHDK, CDR2 SYGVNS. CDR3 size: 11 residues. V lost 2 bases and J lost 7, with 6 bases in between. The CDR3 here is CASSEVGEQYF. CDR3 DNA: TGTGCCAGCAGTGAAGTCGGTGAGCAGTACTTC.

The chain is built from TRBV11-2 and TRBJ2-1, with a tentative D call TRBD2 (5 bases). V lost 5 bases to trimming and J lost 8 bases, with 13 bases between them. CDR1 and CDR2 (germline): SGHAT, FQNNGV. The CDR3 sequence is 13 residues long. The CDR3 is CASSHRLAYEQFF. The CDR3 bases are TGTGCCAGCAGCCATAGATTAGCGTATGAGCAGTTCTTC.